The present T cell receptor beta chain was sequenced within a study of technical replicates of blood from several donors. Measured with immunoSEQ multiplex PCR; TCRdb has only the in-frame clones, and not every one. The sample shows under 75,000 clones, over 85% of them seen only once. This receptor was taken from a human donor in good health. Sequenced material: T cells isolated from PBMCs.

CDR3 sequence: CASSLERETGYEQYF. The CDR3, as DNA: TGTGCCAGCTCACTAGAGAGGGAGACCGGTTACGAGCAGTACTTC. The chain couples TRBV18 to TRBJ2-7, with a weak D call TRBD2 (5 bases). V lost 4 bases and J lost 4, with 17 bases in between. This CDR3 has 15 residues. CDR1 is KGHSH and CDR2 is LQKENI in the germline V gene.